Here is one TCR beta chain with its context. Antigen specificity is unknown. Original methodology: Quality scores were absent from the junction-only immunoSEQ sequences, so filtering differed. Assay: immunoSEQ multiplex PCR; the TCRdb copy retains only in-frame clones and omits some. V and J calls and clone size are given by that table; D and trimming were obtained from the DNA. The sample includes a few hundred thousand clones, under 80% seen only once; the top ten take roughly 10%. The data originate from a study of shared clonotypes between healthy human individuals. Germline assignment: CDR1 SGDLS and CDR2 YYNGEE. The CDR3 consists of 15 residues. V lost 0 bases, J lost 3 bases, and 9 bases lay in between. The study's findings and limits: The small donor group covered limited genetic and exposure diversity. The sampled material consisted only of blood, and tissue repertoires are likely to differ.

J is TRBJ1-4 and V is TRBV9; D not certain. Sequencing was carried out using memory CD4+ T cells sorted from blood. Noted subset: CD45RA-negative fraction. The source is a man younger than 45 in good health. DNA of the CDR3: TGTGCCAGCAGCGTAGGAGGTAAATCTAATGAAAAACTGTTTTTT. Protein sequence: CASSVGGKSNEKLFF.